This TCR beta chain was identified in a study of cytomegalovirus exposure and HLA in healthy donors. Germline CDR1 reads SGHTS; CDR2 reads YDEGEE. The CDR3 spans 15 residues. Of note for this clone: Its antigen is not identified. Germline and junction disagree at one end, which may indicate a read error.

General study findings and limits: Among the sequence variants, a highly shared cluster was likely an artifact of sequencing.

PCR employed 60 Vbeta and 13 Jbeta primers. The data were produced by immunoSEQ multiplex PCR, yet TCRdb's version contains in-frame clones alone and is incomplete. The sample lists approximately 150,000 clones; 68% were seen once. Sequenced input: PBMCs. V usage is TRBV5-8 and J usage is TRBJ1-1; no clear D gene. The receptor comes from a man aged 45-65 years in good health and CMV-seronegative. The CDR3 nucleotides are TGTGCCAGCAGGTTGGATCCGGGGAGGGCCACTGAAGCTTTCTTT. It codes for CASRLDPGRATEAFF.